Below, 3 T cell receptor beta chains from the same sample are listed, as sequenced in a study of cytomegalovirus exposure and HLA in healthy donors. Primers included in the PCR were 60 Vbeta and 13 Jbeta primers. Produced via immunoSEQ multiplex PCR; TCRdb's table is partial and in-frame only. The sample has approximately 240,000 clones; around 80% are singletons. The sample taken for sequencing was PBMCs. These receptors were taken from a woman aged 55-69 years in good health and CMV-seropositive.

This clone was detected only a few times. The chain has TRBV29-1 and TRBJ1-2; D not resolved. From germline, CDR1 is SQVTM and CDR2 ANQGSEA. V was shortened by 6 bases and J by 4 bases, with 12 bases between the two germline ends. The CDR3 has 12 amino acids. As DNA, the CDR3 is TGCAGCGTCGGCGAGGGCGGCTATGGCTACACCTTC. Amino acid sequence: CSVGEGGYGYTF.

The V gene is TRBV4-2, the J gene TRBJ2-7; tentative D call: TRBD2 (6 bases). Trimming shortened V by 0 bases and J by 0 bases, and 9 bases separated the two germline ends. This CDR3 is built from 15 residues. CDR1 and CDR2 from the germline V gene are LGHNA and YNFKEQ. The CDR3 DNA reads TGTGCCAGCAGCCAAGAGGCGGGGCCCTCCTACGAGCAGTACTTC. Translation gives CASSQEAGPSYEQYF.

V is TRBV7-2 and J is TRBJ2-3, with TRBD2 matching 9 bases. V shed 1 base, J shed 14 bases, and the junction held 10 bases outside the gene matches. The germline V gene has CDR1 SGHTA and CDR2 FQGNSA. The CDR3 has 14 amino acids. CDR3 in DNA: TGTGCCAGCAGCTTAGAGCGGGGGGCCTCTCGGTCGTATTTT. Protein sequence: CASSLERGASRSYF. Filled out from reference TRBV7-2 and TRBJ2-3, the complete variable domain reads GAGVSQSPSNKVTEKGKDVELRCDPISGHTALYWYRQSLGQGLEFLIYFQGNSAPDKSGLPSDRFSAERTGGSVSTLTIQRTQQEDSAVYLCASSLERGASRSYFGPGTRLTVL.